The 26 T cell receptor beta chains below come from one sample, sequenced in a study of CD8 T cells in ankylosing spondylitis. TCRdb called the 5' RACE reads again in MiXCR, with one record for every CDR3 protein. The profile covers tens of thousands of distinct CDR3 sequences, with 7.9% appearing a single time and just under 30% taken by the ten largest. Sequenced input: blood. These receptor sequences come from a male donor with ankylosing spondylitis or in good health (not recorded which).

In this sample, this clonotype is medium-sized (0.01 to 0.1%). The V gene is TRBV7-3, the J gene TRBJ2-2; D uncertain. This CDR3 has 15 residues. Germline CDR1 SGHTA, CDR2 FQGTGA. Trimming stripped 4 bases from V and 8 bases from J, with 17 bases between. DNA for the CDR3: TGTGCCAGCAGCTCCCGTGGCTACGGTCCTGGGGAGCTGTTTTTT. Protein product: CASSSRGYGPGELFF.

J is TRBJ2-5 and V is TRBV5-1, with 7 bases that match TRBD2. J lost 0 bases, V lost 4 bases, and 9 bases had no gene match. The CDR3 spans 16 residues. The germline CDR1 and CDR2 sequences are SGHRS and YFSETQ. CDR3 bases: TGCGCCAGCAGCCCGCTGGGGAGGGTGTACCAAGAGACCCAGTACTTC. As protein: CASSPLGRVYQETQYF.

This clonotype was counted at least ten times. This CDR3 reads CATSRPPYNEQFF. CDR3 DNA: TGTGCCACCAGCAGACCTCCGTACAATGAGCAGTTCTTC. The V call is TRBV15, the J call TRBJ2-1; D gene uncertain. The CDR3 spans 13 residues. Trimming stripped 2 bases from V and 4 bases from J, with 6 bases between. Germline V gene sequence: CDR1 LNHNV, CDR2 YYDKDF (reference sequence).

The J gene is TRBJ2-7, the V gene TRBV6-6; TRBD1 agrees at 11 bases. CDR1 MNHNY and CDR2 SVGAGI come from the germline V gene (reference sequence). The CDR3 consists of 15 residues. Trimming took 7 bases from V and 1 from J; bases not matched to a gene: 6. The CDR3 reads CASIKGQGASYEQYF. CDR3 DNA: TGTGCCAGCATTAAAGGACAGGGGGCATCCTACGAGCAGTACTTC.

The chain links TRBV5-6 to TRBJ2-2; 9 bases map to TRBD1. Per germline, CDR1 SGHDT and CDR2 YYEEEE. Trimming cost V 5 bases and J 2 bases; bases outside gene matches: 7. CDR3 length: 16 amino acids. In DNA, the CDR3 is TGTGCCAGCAGTTTGACGGGACAGGGAAACACCGGGGAGCTGTTTTTT. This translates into CASSLTGQGNTGELFF.

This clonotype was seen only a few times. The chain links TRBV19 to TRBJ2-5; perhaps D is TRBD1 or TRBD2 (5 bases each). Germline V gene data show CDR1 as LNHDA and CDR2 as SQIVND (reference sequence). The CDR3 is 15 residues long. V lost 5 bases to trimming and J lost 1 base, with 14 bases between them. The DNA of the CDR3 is TGTGCCAGTAGTCAGGGAAGCGGACTCCAAGAGACCCAGTACTTC. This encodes CASSQGSGLQETQYF.

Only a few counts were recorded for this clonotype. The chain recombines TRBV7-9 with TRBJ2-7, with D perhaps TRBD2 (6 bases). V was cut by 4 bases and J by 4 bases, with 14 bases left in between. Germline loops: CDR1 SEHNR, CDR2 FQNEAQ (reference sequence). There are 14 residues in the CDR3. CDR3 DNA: TGTGCCAGCAGCTCCCGGGACTTAACTTACGAGCAGTACGTC. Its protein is CASSSRDLTYEQYV.

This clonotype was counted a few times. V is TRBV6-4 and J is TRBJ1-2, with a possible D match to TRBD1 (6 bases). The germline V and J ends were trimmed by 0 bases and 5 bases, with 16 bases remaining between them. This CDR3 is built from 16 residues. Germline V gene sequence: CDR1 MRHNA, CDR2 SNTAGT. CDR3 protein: CASSDSRQDNFYGYTF. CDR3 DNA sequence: TGTGCCAGCAGTGACTCGCGACAGGACAACTTTTATGGCTACACCTTC.

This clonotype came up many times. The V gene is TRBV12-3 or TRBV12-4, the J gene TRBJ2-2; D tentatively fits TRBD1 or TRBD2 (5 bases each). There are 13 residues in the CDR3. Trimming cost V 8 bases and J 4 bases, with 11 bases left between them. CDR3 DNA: TGTGCCAGCGCCGGGACCCGCACCGGGGAGCTGTTTTTT. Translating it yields CASAGTRTGELFF.

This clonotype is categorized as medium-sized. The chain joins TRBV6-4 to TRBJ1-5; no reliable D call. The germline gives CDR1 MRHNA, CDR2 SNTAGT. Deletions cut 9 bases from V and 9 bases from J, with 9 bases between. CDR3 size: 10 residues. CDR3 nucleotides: TGTGCCAGTACCAATGGGCCCCAGCATTTT. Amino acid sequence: CASTNGPQHF.

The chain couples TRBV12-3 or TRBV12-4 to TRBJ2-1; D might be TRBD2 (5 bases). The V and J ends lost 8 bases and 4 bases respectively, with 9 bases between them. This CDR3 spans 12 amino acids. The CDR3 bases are TGTGCCAGCGGGAGTGGATACAATGAGCAGTTCTTC. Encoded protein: CASGSGYNEQFF.

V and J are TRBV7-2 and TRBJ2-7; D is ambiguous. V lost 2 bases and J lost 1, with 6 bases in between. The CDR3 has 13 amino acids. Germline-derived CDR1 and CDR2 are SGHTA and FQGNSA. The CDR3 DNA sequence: TGTGCCAGCAGCTTAACCTTGTCCTACGAGCAGTACTTC. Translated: CASSLTLSYEQYF.

The CDR3 coding sequence is TGTGCCAGCACGCGGGGACAGGGCTCCTACGAGCAGTACTTC. Its protein product is CASTRGQGSYEQYF. The chain joins TRBV27 to TRBJ2-7, with TRBD1 matching 9 bases. The CDR3 totals 14 residues. Germline assignment: CDR1 MNHEY and CDR2 SMNVEV (reference sequence). After removal of 7 bases from V and 0 bases from J, the junction contained 4 bases not matched to a gene.

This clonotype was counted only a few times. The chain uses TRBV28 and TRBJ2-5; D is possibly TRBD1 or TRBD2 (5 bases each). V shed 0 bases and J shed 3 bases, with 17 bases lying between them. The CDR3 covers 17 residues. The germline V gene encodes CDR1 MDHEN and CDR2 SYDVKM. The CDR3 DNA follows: TGTGCCAGCAGTTTATGGCCCGAGGGACGGCCCAAAGAGACCCAGTACTTC. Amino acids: CASSLWPEGRPKETQYF.

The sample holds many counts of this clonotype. The CDR3 sequence: CASSPWGREETQYF. The CDR3 nucleotides read TGCGCCAGCAGCCCATGGGGGCGGGAGGAGACCCAGTACTTC. This chain links TRBV4-1 with TRBJ2-5; D perhaps matches TRBD2 (7 bases). The germline V gene encodes CDR1 MGHRA and CDR2 YSYEKL. This CDR3 has 14 amino acids. Trimming left V 4 bases short and J 5 bases short, with 14 bases between.

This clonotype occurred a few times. The CDR3: CASSDPGQAPNEKLFF. For the CDR3, the DNA is TGTGCCAGCAGTGACCCGGGACAGGCCCCCAATGAAAAACTGTTTTTT. The rearrangement uses TRBV25-1 and TRBJ1-4, with 8 bases that match TRBD1. Germline CDR1 MGHDK, CDR2 SYGVNS. There are 16 residues in the CDR3. V shed 3 bases, J shed 5 bases, and the junction held 8 bases outside the gene matches.

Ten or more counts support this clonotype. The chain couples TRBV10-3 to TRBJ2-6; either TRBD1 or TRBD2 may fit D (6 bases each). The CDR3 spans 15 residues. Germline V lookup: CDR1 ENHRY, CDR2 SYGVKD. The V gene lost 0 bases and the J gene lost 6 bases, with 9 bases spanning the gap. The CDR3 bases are TGTGCCATCAGTGAGTCAGGGGGGCAGGCCAACGTCCTGACTTTC. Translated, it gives CAISESGGQANVLTF.

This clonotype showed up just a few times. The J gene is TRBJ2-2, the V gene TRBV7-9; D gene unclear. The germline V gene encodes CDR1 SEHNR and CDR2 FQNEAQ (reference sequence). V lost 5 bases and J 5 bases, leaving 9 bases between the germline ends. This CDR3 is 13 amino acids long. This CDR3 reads CASSQLTTGELFF. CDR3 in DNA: TGTGCCAGCAGCCAATTGACAACCGGGGAGCTGTTTTTT.

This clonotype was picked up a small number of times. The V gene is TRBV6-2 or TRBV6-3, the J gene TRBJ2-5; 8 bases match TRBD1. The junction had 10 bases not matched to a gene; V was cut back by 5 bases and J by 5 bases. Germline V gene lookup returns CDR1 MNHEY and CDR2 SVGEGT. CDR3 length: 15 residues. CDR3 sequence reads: CASSGPGQARETQYF. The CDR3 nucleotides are TGTGCCAGCAGTGGACCGGGACAGGCGAGGGAGACCCAGTACTTC.

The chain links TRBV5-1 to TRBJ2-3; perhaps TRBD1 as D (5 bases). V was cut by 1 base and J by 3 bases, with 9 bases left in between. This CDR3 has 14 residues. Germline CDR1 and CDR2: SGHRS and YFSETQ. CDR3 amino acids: CASSLRAGTDTQYF. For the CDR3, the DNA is TGCGCCAGCAGCTTGCGCGCAGGGACAGATACGCAGTATTTT.

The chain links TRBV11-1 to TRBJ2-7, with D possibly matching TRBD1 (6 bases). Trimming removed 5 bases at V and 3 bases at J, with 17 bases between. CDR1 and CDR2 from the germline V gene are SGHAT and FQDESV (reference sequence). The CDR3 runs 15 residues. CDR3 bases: TGTGCCAGCAGCCGGCTCGGGACATTCAGCTACGAGCAGTACTTC. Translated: CASSRLGTFSYEQYF.

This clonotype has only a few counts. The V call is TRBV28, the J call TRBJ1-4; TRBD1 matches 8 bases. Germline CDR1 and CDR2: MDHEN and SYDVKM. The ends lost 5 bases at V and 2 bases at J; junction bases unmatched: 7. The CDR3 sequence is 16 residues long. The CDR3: CASSIFQGATNEKLFF. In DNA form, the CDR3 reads TGTGCCAGCAGTATATTCCAGGGGGCGACTAATGAAAAACTGTTTTTT. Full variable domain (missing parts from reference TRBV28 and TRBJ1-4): DVKVTQSSRYLVKRTGEKVFLECVQDMDHENMFWYRQDPGLGLRLIYFSYDVKMKEKGDIPEGYSVSREKKERFSLILESASTNQTSMYLCASSIFQGATNEKLFFGSGTQLSVL.

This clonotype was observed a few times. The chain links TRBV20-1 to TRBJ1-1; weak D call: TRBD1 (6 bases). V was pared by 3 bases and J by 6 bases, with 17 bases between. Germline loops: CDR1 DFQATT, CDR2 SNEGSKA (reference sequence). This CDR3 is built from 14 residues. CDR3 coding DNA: TGCAGTGCTAGTTTCCAGGAGGGACACCCTGAAGCTTTCTTT. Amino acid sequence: CSASFQEGHPEAFF.

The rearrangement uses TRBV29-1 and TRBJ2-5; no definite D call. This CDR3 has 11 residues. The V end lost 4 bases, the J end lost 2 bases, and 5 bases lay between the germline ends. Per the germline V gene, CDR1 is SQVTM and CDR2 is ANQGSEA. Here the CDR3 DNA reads TGCAGCGTTGTAGAACAAGAGACCCAGTACTTC. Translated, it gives CSVVEQETQYF.

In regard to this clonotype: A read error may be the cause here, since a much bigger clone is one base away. Written as DNA, the CDR3 is TGTGCCGGCAGCCCCGCGGGACAGGATATTGATGAAAAACTGTTTTTT. Translating gives CAGSPAGQDIDEKLFF. The genes are TRBV7-9 and TRBJ1-4; 8 positions agree with TRBD1. This CDR3 region has 16 residues. Germline values: CDR1 SEHNR, CDR2 FQNEAQ (reference sequence).

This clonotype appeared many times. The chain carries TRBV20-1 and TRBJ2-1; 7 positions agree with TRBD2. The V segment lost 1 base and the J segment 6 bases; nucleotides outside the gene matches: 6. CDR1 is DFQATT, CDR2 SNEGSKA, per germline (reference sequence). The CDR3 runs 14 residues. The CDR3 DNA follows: TGCAGTGCTAGAGGACTAGCCCTGCTCAATGAGCAGTTCTTC. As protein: CSARGLALLNEQFF.